This is a list of T cell receptor beta chains from one sample in a study of blood T cell repertoires in COVID-19. Here immunoSEQ multiplex PCR was the method, and the copy in TCRdb shows in-frame clones only, minus some. This table has under 450,000 clones, roughly 86% appearing once. Sequencing input: peripheral blood. These receptors all stem from a human donor with acute or convalescent COVID-19. The donor label of this sample is uncertain. Each CDR3 is given without its conserved first and last residue. A D gene is named only where the DNA matches it firmly.

V | D | CDR3
TRBV7-7 | TRBD2 | ASSPLAGRRTDTQY
TRBV10-3 | . | AISDPGDYNTEAF
TRBV2 | TRBD2 | ASSDFYGTSGSSDEQF
TRBV7-9 | TRBD1 | ASSPGTGGAQETQY
TRBV19 | TRBD2 | ASSIWGVGGTSYEQY
TRBV28 | . | ASSPSLGAYEKLF
TRBV15 | . | ATSRSNRETEQF
TRBV6-4 | TRBD1 | ASAPQGGANQPQH
TRBV28 | TRBD2 | AVGGGVTDTQY
TRBV19 | TRBD1 | ASRQGADNQPQH
TRBV3-1/TRBV3-2 | TRBD1 | ASSPGQGWSEQY
TRBV4-2 | TRBD2 | ASSQEPAGLEQF
TRBV6-2/TRBV6-3 | . | ASSSIFRSGHSNQPQH
TRBV29-1 | TRBD1 | SGGGQGDPYGYT
TRBV6-1 | TRBD2 | ASSETQRGGRGELF